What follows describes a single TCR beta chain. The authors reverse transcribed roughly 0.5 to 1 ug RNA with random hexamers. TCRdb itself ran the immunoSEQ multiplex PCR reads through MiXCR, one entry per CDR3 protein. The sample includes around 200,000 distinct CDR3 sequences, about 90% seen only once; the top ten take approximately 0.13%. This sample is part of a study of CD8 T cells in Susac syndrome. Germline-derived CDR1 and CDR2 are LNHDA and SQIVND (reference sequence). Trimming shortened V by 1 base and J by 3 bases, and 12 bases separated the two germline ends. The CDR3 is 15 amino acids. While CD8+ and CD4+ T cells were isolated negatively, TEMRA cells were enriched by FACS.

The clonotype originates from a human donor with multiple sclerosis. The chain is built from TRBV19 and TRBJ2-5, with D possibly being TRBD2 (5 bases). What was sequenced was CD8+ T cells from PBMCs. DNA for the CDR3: TGTGCCAGTAGTATAGCGAGGACTTTAGAAGAGACCCAGTACTTC. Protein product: CASSIARTLEETQYF.